The text below deals with one T cell receptor (beta chain). Clones were read by immunoSEQ multiplex PCR, and TCRdb kept only the in-frame ones, dropping some. The sample lists 450,000 to 650,000 clones, about four fifths seen once, with 0.01% to 0.015% in the top ten. The source of the sample is a study of shared T cell receptors in the human thymus. V lost 5 bases, J lost 8 bases, and 10 bases lay in between. Germline CDR1 MDHEN, CDR2 SYDVKM. The CDR3 length is 12 residues. This sample also appeared in a second study, on human thymus T cells. This second study notes: Healthy Finnish infants undergoing corrective surgery for congenital heart defects were the donors. Among thymic and blood repertoires, usage of V and J genes appeared biased. Unrelated individuals reportedly shared highly overlapping thymic TCR repertoires.

This clonotype was sampled from a boy under two years old with a congenital heart defect. The V call is TRBV28, the J call TRBJ2-1, with D possibly matching TRBD1 (5 bases). The sequenced material came from thymocytes. CDR3: CASSLQGHEQFF. Here the CDR3 DNA reads TGTGCCAGCAGTCTGCAGGGCCATGAGCAGTTCTTC.